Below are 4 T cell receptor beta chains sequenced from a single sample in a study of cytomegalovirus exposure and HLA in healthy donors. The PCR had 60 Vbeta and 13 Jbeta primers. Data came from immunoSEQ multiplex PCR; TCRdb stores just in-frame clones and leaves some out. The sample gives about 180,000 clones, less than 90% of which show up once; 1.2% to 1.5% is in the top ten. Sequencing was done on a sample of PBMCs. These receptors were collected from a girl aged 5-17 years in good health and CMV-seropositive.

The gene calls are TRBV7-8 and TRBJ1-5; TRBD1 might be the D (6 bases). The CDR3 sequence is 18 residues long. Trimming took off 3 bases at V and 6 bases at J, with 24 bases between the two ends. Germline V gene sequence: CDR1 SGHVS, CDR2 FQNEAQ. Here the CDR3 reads CASSFSLRRAGEGQPQHF. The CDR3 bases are TGTGCCAGCAGCTTTAGCCTAAGGCGTGCAGGGGAGGGTCAGCCCCAGCATTTT.

The CDR3 protein is CASSLSKGAGEKLFF. The CDR3 nucleotides are TGCGCCAGCAGCCTTTCGAAGGGGGCGGGTGAAAAACTGTTTTTT. The chain couples TRBV5-1 to TRBJ1-4, with TRBD1 identical over 7 bases. Germline V gene lookup returns CDR1 SGHRS and CDR2 YFSETQ. Trimming removed 4 bases from V and 7 bases from J; junction bases left unmatched: 10. This CDR3 contains 15 residues.

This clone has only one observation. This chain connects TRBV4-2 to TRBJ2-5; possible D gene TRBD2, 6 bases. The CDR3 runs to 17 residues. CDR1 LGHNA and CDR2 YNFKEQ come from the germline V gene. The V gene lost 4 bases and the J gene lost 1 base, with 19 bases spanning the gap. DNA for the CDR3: TGTGCCAGCAGCCCTCTGAGTCGGGCGGGGAGCCAAGAGACCCAGTACTTC. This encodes CASSPLSRAGSQETQYF.

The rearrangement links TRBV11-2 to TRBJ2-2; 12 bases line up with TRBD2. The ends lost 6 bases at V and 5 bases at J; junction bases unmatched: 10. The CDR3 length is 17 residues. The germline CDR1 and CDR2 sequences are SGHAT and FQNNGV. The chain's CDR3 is CASSSGSGTSGTGELFF. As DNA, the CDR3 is TGTGCCAGCAGTTCCGGTTCCGGGACTAGCGGGACCGGGGAGCTGTTTTTT.